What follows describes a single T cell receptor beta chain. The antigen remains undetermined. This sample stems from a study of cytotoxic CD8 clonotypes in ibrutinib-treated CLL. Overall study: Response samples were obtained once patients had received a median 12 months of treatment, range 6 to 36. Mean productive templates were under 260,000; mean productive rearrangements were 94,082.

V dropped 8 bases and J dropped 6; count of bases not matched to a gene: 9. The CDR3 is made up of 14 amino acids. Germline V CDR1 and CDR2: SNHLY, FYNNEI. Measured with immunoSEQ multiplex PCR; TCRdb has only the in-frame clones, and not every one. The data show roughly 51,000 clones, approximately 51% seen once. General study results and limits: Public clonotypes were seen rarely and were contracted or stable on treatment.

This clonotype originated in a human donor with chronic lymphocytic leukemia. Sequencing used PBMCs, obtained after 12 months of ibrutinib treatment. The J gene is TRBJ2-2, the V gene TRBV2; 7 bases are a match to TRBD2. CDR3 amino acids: CASWGRVAAGELFF. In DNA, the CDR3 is TGTGCCAGCTGGGGGAGGGTAGCCGCCGGGGAGCTGTTTTTT.